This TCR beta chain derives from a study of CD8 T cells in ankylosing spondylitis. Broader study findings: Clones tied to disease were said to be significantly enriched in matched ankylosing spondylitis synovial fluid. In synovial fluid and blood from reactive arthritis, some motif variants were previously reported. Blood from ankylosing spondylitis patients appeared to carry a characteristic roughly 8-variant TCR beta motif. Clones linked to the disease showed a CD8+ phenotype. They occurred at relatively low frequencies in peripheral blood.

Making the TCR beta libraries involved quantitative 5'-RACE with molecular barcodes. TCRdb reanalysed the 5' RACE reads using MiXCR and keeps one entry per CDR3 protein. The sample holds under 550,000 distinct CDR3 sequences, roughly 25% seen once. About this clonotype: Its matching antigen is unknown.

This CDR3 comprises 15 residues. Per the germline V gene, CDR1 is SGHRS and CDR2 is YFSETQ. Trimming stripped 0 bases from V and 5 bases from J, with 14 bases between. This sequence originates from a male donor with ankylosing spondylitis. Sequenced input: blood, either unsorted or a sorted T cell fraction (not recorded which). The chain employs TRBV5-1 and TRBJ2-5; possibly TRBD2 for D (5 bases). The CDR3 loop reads CASSLAPSSAETQYF. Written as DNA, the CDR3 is TGCGCCAGCAGCTTGGCCCCCAGTAGCGCGGAGACCCAGTACTTC.